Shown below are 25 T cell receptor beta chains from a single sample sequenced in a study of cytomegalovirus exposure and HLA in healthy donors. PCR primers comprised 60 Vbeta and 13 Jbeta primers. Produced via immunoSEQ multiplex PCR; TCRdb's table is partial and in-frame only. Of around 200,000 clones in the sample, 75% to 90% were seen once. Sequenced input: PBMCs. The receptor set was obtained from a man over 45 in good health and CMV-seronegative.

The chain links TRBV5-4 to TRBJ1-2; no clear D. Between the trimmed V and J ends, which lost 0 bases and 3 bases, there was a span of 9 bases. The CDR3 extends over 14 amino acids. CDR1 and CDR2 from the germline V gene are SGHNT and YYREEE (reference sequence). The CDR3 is CASSLGGDDYGYTF. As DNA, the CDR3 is TGTGCCAGCAGCTTGGGGGGAGACGACTATGGCTACACCTTC.

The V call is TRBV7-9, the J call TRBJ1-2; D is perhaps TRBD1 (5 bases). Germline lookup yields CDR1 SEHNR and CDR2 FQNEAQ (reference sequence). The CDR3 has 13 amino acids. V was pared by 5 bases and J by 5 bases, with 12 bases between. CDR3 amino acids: CASSVGTSYGYTF. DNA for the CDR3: TGTGCCAGCAGCGTGGGGACTTCGTATGGCTACACCTTC.

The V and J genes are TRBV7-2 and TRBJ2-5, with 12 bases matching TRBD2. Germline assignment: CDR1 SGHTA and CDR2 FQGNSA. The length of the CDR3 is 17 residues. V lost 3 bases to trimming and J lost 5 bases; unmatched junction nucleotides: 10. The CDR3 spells CASSFRGLAGGRETQYF. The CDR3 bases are TGTGCCAGCAGCTTTCGGGGGCTAGCGGGGGGGCGGGAGACCCAGTACTTC.

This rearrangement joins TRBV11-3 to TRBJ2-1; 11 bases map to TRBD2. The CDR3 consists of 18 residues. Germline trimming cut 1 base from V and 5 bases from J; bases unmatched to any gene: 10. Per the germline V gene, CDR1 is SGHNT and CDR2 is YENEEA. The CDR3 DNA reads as TGTGCCAGCAGCTTAGGGGTCCTAGCGGGGGGCGATGACAATGAGCAGTTCTTC. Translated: CASSLGVLAGGDDNEQFF.

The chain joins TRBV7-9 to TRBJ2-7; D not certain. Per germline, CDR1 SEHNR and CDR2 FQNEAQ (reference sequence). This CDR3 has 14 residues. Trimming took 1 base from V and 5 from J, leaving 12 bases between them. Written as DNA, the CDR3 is TGTGCCAGCAGCTTAGGGGCAGGTTTCGACGAGCAGTACTTC. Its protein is CASSLGAGFDEQYF. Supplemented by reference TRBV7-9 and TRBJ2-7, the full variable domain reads DTGVSQNPRHKITKRGQNVTFRCDPISEHNRLYWYRQTLGQGPEFLTYFQNEAQLEKSRLLSDRFSAERPKGSFSTLEIQRTEQGDSAMYLCASSLGAGFDEQYFGPGTRLTVT.

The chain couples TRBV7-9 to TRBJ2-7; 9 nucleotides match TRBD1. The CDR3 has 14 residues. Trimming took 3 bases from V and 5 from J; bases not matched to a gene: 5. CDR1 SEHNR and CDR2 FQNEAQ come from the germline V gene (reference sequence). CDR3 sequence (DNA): TGTGCCAGCAGCTTTGGGACAGGGTACAACGAGCAGTACTTC. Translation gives CASSFGTGYNEQYF. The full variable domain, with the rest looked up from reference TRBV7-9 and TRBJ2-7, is DTGVSQNPRHKITKRGQNVTFRCDPISEHNRLYWYRQTLGQGPEFLTYFQNEAQLEKSRLLSDRFSAERPKGSFSTLEIQRTEQGDSAMYLCASSFGTGYNEQYFGPGTRLTVT.

The CDR3 sequence: CASGLGGPDTQYF. The CDR3, as DNA: TGTGCTAGTGGTTTAGGGGGTCCAGATACGCAGTATTTT. V gene TRBV12-5 combines with J gene TRBJ2-3; D possibly corresponds to TRBD1 (6 bases). The CDR3 consists of 13 residues. CDR1 is LGHNT and CDR2 is FRNRAP in the germline V gene. Trimming took 3 bases from V and 4 from J, leaving 8 bases between them.

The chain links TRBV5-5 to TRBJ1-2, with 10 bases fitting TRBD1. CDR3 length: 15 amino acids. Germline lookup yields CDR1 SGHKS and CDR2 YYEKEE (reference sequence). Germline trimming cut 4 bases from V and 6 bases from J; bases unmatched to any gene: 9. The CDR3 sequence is CASSPFRQGADGYTF. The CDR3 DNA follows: TGTGCCAGCAGCCCTTTCCGACAGGGGGCGGATGGCTACACCTTC.

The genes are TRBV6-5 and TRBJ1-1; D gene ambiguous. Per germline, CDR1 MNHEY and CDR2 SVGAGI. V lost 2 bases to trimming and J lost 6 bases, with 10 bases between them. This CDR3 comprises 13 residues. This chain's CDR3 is CASSYRGSPEAFF. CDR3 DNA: TGTGCCAGCAGTTACCGCGGGAGCCCTGAAGCTTTCTTT.

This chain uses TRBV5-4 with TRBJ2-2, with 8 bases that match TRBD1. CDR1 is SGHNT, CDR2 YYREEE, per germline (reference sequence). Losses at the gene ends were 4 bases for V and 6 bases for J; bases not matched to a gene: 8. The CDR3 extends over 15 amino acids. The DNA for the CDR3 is TGTGCCAGCAGCCGCGACAGGGGAACGCCCGGGGAGCTGTTTTTT. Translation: CASSRDRGTPGELFF.

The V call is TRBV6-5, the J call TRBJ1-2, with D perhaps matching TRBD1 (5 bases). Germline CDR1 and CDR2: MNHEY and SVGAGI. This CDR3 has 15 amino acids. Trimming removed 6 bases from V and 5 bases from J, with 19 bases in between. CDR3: CASRYSQGKEYGYTF. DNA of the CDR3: TGTGCCAGCAGATATAGCCAGGGTAAAGAGTATGGCTACACCTTC.

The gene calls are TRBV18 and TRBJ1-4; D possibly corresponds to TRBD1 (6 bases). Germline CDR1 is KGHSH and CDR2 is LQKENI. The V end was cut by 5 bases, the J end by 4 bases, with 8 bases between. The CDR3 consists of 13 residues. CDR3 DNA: TGTGCCAGCTCAGACAGGCTTAATGAAAAACTGTTTTTT. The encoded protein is CASSDRLNEKLFF.

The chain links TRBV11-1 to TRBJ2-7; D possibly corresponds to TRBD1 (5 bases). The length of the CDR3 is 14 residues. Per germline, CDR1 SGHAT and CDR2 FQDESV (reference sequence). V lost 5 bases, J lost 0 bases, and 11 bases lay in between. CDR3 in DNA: TGTGCCAGCAGCACACGACAGAGCTCCTACGAGCAGTACTTC. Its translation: CASSTRQSSYEQYF.

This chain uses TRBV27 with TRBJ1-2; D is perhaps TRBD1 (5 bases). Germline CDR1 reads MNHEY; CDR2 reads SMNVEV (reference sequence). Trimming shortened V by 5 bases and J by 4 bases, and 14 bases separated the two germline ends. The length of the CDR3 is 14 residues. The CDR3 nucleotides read TGTGCCAGCAGTCCCGGGACTTACTCCTATGGCTACACCTTC. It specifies CASSPGTYSYGYTF.

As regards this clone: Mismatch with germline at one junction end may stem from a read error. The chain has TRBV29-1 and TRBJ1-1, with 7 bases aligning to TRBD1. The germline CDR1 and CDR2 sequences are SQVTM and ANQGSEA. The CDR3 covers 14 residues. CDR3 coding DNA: TGCAGCGTGGAAGACAGGGCCCTGAACACTGAAGCTTTCTTT. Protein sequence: CSVEDRALNTEAFF.

The CDR3 spells CASSKPGTRRSYSNQPQHF. The DNA of the CDR3 is TGTGCCAGCAGCAAACCGGGCACCCGGAGGAGTTATAGCAATCAGCCCCAGCATTTT. The gene calls are TRBV11-2 and TRBJ1-5; D is undetermined. CDR1 and CDR2 (germline): SGHAT, FQNNGV. With 5 bases removed from V and 0 bases from J, the gap between germline ends came to 23 bases. The CDR3 has 19 amino acids.

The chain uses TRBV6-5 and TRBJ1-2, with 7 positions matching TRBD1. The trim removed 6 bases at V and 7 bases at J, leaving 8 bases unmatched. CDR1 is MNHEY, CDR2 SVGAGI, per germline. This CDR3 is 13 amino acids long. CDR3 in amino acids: CASSRDRVGGYTF. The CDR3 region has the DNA TGTGCCAGCAGCCGAGACAGGGTTGGTGGCTACACCTTC.

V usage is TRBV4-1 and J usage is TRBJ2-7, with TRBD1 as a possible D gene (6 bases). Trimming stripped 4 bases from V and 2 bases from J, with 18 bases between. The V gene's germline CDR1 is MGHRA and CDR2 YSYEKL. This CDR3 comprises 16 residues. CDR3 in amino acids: CASSRIPMTGTYEQYF. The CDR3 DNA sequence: TGCGCCAGCAGCCGGATCCCAATGACAGGTACCTACGAGCAGTACTTC.

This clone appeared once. The chain's CDR3 is CASSALTSGGGETQYF. CDR3 coding DNA: TGCGCCAGCAGCGCCTTGACTAGCGGGGGCGGAGAGACCCAGTACTTC. The genes are TRBV5-1 and TRBJ2-5; 12 nucleotides match TRBD2. The length of the CDR3 is 16 residues. Germline V lookup: CDR1 SGHRS, CDR2 YFSETQ. V dropped 4 bases and J dropped 4; count of bases not matched to a gene: 8.

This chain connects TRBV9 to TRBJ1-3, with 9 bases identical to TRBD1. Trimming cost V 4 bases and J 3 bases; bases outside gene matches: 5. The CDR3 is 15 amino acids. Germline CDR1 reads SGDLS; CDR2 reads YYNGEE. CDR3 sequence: CASSSRDRVGNTIYF. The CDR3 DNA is TGTGCCAGCAGCAGTAGGGACAGGGTTGGAAACACCATATATTTT.

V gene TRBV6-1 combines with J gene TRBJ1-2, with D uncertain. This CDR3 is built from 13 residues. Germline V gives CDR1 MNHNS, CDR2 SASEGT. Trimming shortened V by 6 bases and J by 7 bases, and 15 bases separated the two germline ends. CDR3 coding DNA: TGTGCCAGCAGCGGCATAAGGGAGAGTGGCTACACCTTC. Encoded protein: CASSGIRESGYTF.

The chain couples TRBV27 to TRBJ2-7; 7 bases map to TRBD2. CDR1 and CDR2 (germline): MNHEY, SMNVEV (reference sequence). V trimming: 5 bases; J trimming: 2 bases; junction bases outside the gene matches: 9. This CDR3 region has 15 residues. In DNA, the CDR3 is TGTGCCAGCAGTCCCACTAGCGAGTTAACCTACGAGCAGTACTTC. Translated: CASSPTSELTYEQYF.

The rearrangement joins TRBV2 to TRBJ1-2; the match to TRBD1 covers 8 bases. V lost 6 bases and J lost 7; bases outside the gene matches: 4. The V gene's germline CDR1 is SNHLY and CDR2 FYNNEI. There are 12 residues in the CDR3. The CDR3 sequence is CASSRQGSGYTF. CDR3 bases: TGTGCCAGCAGCCGACAGGGGTCTGGCTACACCTTC.

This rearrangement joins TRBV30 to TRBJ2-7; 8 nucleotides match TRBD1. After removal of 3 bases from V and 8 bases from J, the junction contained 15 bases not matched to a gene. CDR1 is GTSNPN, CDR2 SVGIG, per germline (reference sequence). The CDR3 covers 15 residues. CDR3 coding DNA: TGTGCCTGGAGCCCCCAGGCAGGACAGGGATTCAAGCAGTACTTC. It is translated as CAWSPQAGQGFKQYF.

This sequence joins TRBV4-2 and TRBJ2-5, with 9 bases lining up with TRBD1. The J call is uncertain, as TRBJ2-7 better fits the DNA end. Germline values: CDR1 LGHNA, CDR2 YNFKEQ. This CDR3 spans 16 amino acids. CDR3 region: CASSPPGTGSSYEQYF. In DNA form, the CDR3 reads TGTGCCAGCAGCCCTCCCGGGACAGGGAGCTCCTACGAGCAGTACTTC.